Listed below are T cell receptor beta chains from one sample, sequenced in a study of blood T cell repertoires in COVID-19. Here immunoSEQ multiplex PCR was the method, and the copy in TCRdb shows in-frame clones only, minus some. The table has tens of thousands of clones, around nine tenths seen once. Sequences were obtained from peripheral blood. The receptors here all came from a woman in her seventies with acute or convalescent COVID-19. The CDR3 runs from the conserved cysteine through the conserved F or W. Fields, in order: CDR3 DNA, CDR3 protein, D gene, V gene, J gene, clone size. The D gene is left open where the match is weak. Size tells how often a clone was seen (once, few, many) or the class of an expanded clone, and some rows leave it out.

TGTGCCAGCAGTGACTCTGGGCAGGGGAGCGCAGATACGCAGTATTTT	CASSDSGQGSADTQYF	NA	TRBV6-4	TRBJ2-3	NA
TGTGCCAGCTTAACGGGAACCATGAACACTGAAGCTTTCTTT	CASLTGTMNTEAFF	NA	TRBV18	TRBJ1-1	NA
TGTGCCAGCAGCTTAGCGTCGGGGCAGCCCCAGCATTTT	CASSLASGQPQHF	NA	TRBV7-8	TRBJ1-5	NA
TGTGCCAGCACCCCCAGCGGGGGGGTGAACACCGGGGAGCTGTTTTTT	CASTPSGGVNTGELFF	TRBD2	TRBV5-5	TRBJ2-2	NA
TGTGCCAGCAGTTACTCGTCACAGGGAGATTCACCCCTCCACTTT	CASSYSSQGDSPLHF	NA	TRBV6-5	TRBJ1-6	NA
TGTGCCAGCAGTTACAACGAGCAGTACTTC	CASSYNEQYF	NA	TRBV28	TRBJ2-7	NA
TGTGCCAGCAGCTTGGGGGGACAGGGGGGCGCTTCACCCCTCCACTTT	CASSLGGQGGASPLHF	TRBD1	TRBV5-6	TRBJ1-6	NA
TGTGCCATCAGTGATAGCGGGGGGGCCCAATCCTACAATGAGCAGTTCTTC	CAISDSGGAQSYNEQFF	TRBD2	TRBV10-3	TRBJ2-1	once
TGCGCCAGCAGTGGGGAGGGGCAGGGGAGAGGTGAGCAGTTCTTC	CASSGEGQGRGEQFF	NA	TRBV10-1	TRBJ2-1	NA
TGTGCCAGCAGTTACGGTGGGGGGGCCTACAATGAGCAGTTCTTC	CASSYGGGAYNEQFF	TRBD2	TRBV6-5	TRBJ2-1	NA
TGTGCCAGCAGTTATCGGACAGGGAGCTCTGGAAACACCATATATTTT	CASSYRTGSSGNTIYF	TRBD1	TRBV6-5	TRBJ1-3	NA
TGTGCCAGTAGTTTAACAGGGAAGAATAACTATGGCTACACCTTC	CASSLTGKNNYGYTF	NA	TRBV19	TRBJ1-2	NA
TGTGCCAGCAGCCCTTACGCGGAGGTTCTAGCCAAAAACATTCAGTACTTC	CASSPYAEVLAKNIQYF	NA	TRBV4-2	TRBJ2-4	NA
TGCGCCAGCAGCCGAGGGACTAGCGGCTCCTACAATGAGCAGTTCTTC	CASSRGTSGSYNEQFF	TRBD2	TRBV4-1	TRBJ2-1	once
TGTGCCAGCAGTAACCTTAGCGGGGACAGCATTTACGAGCAGTACTTC	CASSNLSGDSIYEQYF	NA	TRBV6-2/TRBV6-3	TRBJ2-7	NA
TGTGCCACCAGTGATCAACAGAACTATGGCTACACCTTC	CATSDQQNYGYTF	NA	TRBV24-1	TRBJ1-2	few
TGTGCCAGCAGCCCAGCACCGGGAGGAAACTATGGCTACACCTTC	CASSPAPGGNYGYTF	NA	TRBV7-8	TRBJ1-2	NA
TGTGCCAGCAGAGGGGGCCTAGAAGGATGGACCCAGTACTTC	CASRGGLEGWTQYF	TRBD1	TRBV5-6	TRBJ2-5	NA
TGCGCCAGCAGCCTCGCCGGGACTAGCGGCCAAGAGACCCAGTACTTC	CASSLAGTSGQETQYF	TRBD2	TRBV5-1	TRBJ2-5	NA
TGTGTCAGAAGCTTAGATGCGGGCTGGAATGAGCAGTTCTTC	CVRSLDAGWNEQFF	NA	TRBV7-5	TRBJ2-1	NA
TGTGCCAGCTCACCCCCCGGGGTGAACACTGAAGCTTTCTTT	CASSPPGVNTEAFF	NA	TRBV18	TRBJ1-1	few
TGTGCCAGCAGCAACCCGGGACTAGCCGGGGAGCTGTTTTTT	CASSNPGLAGELFF	NA	TRBV21-1	TRBJ2-2	NA
TGTGCCAGCAGCCTACTAGGTCGGGGGCGACAGGGGAGGGACACCGGGGAGCTGTTTTTT	CASSLLGRGRQGRDTGELFF	NA	TRBV7-6	TRBJ2-2	NA
TGTGCCAGCAGTAAATACTGGACAGTAGGAGCTCAGCCCCAGCATTTT	CASSKYWTVGAQPQHF	NA	TRBV28	TRBJ1-5	once
TGTGCCAGCTCATCTCGGACTAGCGGGAGTGGTGCAGATACGCAGTATTTT	CASSSRTSGSGADTQYF	TRBD2	TRBV18	TRBJ2-3	few
TGTGCCAGCACCCTCAAGGACACCAACTCTGGAAACACCATATATTTT	CASTLKDTNSGNTIYF	NA	TRBV27	TRBJ1-3	NA
TGTGCCAGCAGTGACGGCCAGCAGGGAACAAAAGAGACCCAGTACTTC	CASSDGQQGTKETQYF	NA	TRBV6-1	TRBJ2-5	NA
TGTGCCAGCTCACTCGGGGACAGGGCAAACTATGGCTACACCTTC	CASSLGDRANYGYTF	TRBD1	TRBV18	TRBJ1-2	NA
TGCAGTGCTAGTGACCCTAGGAGGCTCTCTGGAAACACCATATATTTT	CSASDPRRLSGNTIYF	NA	TRBV20-1	TRBJ1-3	NA
TGCGCCAGCAGCCAAGGAACAGGGGGCTCTAACTATGGCTACACCTTC	CASSQGTGGSNYGYTF	TRBD1	TRBV4-1	TRBJ1-2	NA
TGTGCCAGCAGTTTTCGAGGGGGCTCCACTGAAGCTTTCTTT	CASSFRGGSTEAFF	TRBD1	TRBV28	TRBJ1-1	once
TGTGCCAGCAGCTGGTCCGGGACAGGGGGCGAGCCCCAGCATTTT	CASSWSGTGGEPQHF	TRBD1	TRBV7-8	TRBJ1-5	NA
TGTGCCAGCAGTGTGGAGAGGGGGTATAATTCACCCCTCCACTTT	CASSVERGYNSPLHF	NA	TRBV2	TRBJ1-6	NA
TGTGCCAGCAGTGACGGCAGGGGACACGGCGAGCAGTACTTC	CASSDGRGHGEQYF	NA	TRBV2	TRBJ2-7	NA
TGTGCCAGTAGTAATTTCCAGGTTGCCAATTCACCCCTCCACTTT	CASSNFQVANSPLHF	NA	TRBV19	TRBJ1-6	NA
TGTGCCAGTAGGGGAGGGAGGGGCTCCCTCGAAGCTTTCTTT	CASRGGRGSLEAFF	NA	TRBV19	TRBJ1-1	many
TGTGCCAGCAGCTTAGAGGACGGACTCGCCAGCTCCTACAATGAGCAGTTCTTC	CASSLEDGLASSYNEQFF	NA	TRBV7-2	TRBJ2-1	once
TGTGCCAGCAGTCGCGACAACACTAATGAAAAACTGTTTTTT	CASSRDNTNEKLFF	NA	TRBV2	TRBJ1-4	NA
TGTGCCAGCAGGGCGAGGGGGCAGGGGCAAAACAACTATGGCTACACCTTC	CASRARGQGQNNYGYTF	TRBD1	TRBV11-2	TRBJ1-2	NA
TGTGCCAGCTCACCGGGCAGGGGTGGCCAAGAGACCCAGTACTTC	CASSPGRGGQETQYF	NA	TRBV18	TRBJ2-5	NA
TGTGCCAGCAGCGTCGGGACAGCGCCCTACGAGCAGTACTTC	CASSVGTAPYEQYF	TRBD1	TRBV5-4	TRBJ2-7	once
TGCGCCAGCAGGCAGGGATTCGACACTGAAGCTTTCTTT	CASRQGFDTEAFF	NA	TRBV10-1	TRBJ1-1	NA
TGTGCCAGTAGTCAAACTAGCGGGAGGAAGTCCAATGAGCAGTTCTTC	CASSQTSGRKSNEQFF	TRBD2	TRBV19	TRBJ2-1	NA
TGTGCCAGCAGCTTAGCGACCCAAGGGGTTACGCAGTATTTT	CASSLATQGVTQYF	NA	TRBV7-2	TRBJ2-3	NA
TGTGCCAGCAGCTTAGAACTGATGCACAGGGGAAGTGGCTACACCTTC	CASSLELMHRGSGYTF	TRBD1	TRBV11-2	TRBJ1-2	NA
TGTGCCAGCAGTTTGGCGGTTTCAAGCTATGGCTACACCTTC	CASSLAVSSYGYTF	NA	TRBV28	TRBJ1-2	NA
TGTGCCAGCAGCCATACCCAGGGGGTCACCGGGGAGCTGTTTTTT	CASSHTQGVTGELFF	TRBD1	TRBV7-9	TRBJ2-2	NA
TGTGCCAAAGATCAGGTTCCCCAGGGGGGCTACACCTTC	CAKDQVPQGGYTF	NA	TRBV2	TRBJ1-2	NA
TGTGCCAGCAGTGGGAGGACCAACTATGGCTACACCTTC	CASSGRTNYGYTF	NA	TRBV6-4	TRBJ1-2	NA
TGTGCCAGTAGTATTGTTAGCGGGGGCAGCTCCTACAATGAGCAGTTCTTC	CASSIVSGGSSYNEQFF	TRBD2	TRBV19	TRBJ2-1	NA
TGTGCCAGTAGTGTCCGGGTAGCGCACATTCAGTACTTC	CASSVRVAHIQYF	NA	TRBV19	TRBJ2-4	NA
TGTGCCAGCTCACCTAGTATTAATCAGCCCCAGCATTTT	CASSPSINQPQHF	NA	TRBV18	TRBJ1-5	NA
TGTGCCAGTACAGGGGGCGCGGTCTACGAGCAGTACTTC	CASTGGAVYEQYF	TRBD1	TRBV6-5	TRBJ2-7	NA
TGTGCCAGTAGTATTCAGGGACAGCCCAGACCCTATGGCTACACCTTC	CASSIQGQPRPYGYTF	TRBD1	TRBV19	TRBJ1-2	NA
TGTGCCAGCAGCTCGGGACAGGACACAGATACGCAGTATTTT	CASSSGQDTDTQYF	TRBD1	TRBV11-3	TRBJ2-3	once
TGTGCCAGCAGCGTAGTAATACAGGGGGCGACTGAAGCTTTCTTT	CASSVVIQGATEAFF	TRBD1	TRBV9	TRBJ1-1	NA
TGCGCCAGCAGCCCGGATGACAGGGGCGATGAGGGAGCTTTCTTT	CASSPDDRGDEGAFF	TRBD1	TRBV4-1	TRBJ1-1	NA
TGTGCCAGCAGCGCGAGCGGAGCAAGCTCCTACAATGAGCAGTTCTTC	CASSASGASSYNEQFF	NA	TRBV11-2	TRBJ2-1	NA